The clone carrying this T cell receptor beta chain has at least ten counts. Its antigen remains unknown. This CDR3 has 16 residues. With 6 bases removed from V and 5 bases from J, the gap between germline ends came to 23 bases. Germline values: CDR1 DFQATT, CDR2 SNEGSKA (reference sequence). The data originate from a study of T cells in Graves' hyperthyroidism and ophthalmopathy. RNA transcripts provided the source from which TCR beta CDR3 regions were amplified. In the first-round RT-PCR of the TCR CDR3, the HTBI primer set was used. TCRdb redid the calling of the multiplex PCR reads with MiXCR, one entry per CDR3 protein. The table lists 640,000 or so distinct CDR3 sequences, 14% of them singletons, with 6.5% to 9% in the top ten. Study observations and caveats: The majority of expanded thyroid clonotypes above 0.001 also appeared in blood.

Ophthalmopathy patients had Clinical Activity Score at least 3, NOSPECS grade at least 4, duration under 3 months. Over 9 ml of fresh peripheral blood supplied the PBMCs. The V gene is TRBV20-1, the J gene TRBJ2-1; possible D gene TRBD2, 6 bases. Sequencing input: blood. This receptor was identified in a young woman with Graves' ophthalmopathy. CDR3 nucleotides: TGCAGTGCACCTGGTGTCCTGAGCGGAGGGAACAATGAGCAGTTCTTC. This sequence encodes CSAPGVLSGGNNEQFF.